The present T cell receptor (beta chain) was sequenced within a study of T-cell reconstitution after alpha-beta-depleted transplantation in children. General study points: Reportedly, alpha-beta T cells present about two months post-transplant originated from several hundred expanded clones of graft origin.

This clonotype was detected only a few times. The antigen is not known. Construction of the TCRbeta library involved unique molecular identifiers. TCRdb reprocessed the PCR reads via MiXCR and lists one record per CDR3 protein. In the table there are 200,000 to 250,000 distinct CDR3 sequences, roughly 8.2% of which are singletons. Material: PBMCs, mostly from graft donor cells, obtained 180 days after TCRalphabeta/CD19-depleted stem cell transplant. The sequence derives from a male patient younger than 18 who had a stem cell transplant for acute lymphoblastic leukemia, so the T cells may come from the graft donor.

This chain's CDR3 is CASSPGRGETGELFF. The CDR3 nucleotides read TGTGCCAGCAGCCCAGGACGGGGGGAGACCGGGGAGCTGTTTTTT. The rearrangement uses TRBV7-6 and TRBJ2-2; 7 bases are a match to TRBD2. Trimming at V came to 5 bases and at J to 5 bases, leaving 8 bases not matched to a gene. Germline lookup yields CDR1 SGHVS and CDR2 FNYEAQ. This CDR3 contains 15 residues.